This T cell receptor beta chain was found in a study of cytomegalovirus exposure and HLA in healthy donors. The table lists this clone with a few counts. Primers for the PCR totalled 60 Vbeta and 13 Jbeta. The assay was immunoSEQ multiplex PCR, and TCRdb's table has in-frame clones only and misses some. The sample lists some 190,000 clones; roughly 85% were seen once. The CDR3 length is 11 residues. From germline, CDR1 is SGHRS and CDR2 YFSETQ. The V gene end was trimmed by 5 bases and the J gene end by 10 bases; junction bases not matched to a gene: 4. The origin of this receptor is a boy between 2 and 10 years old in good health and CMV-seronegative. The V call is TRBV5-1, the J call TRBJ1-1; 8 positions match TRBD1. The sample was PBMCs. For the CDR3, the DNA is TGCGCCAGCAGTCAGGGGGCGGGAGCTTTCTTT. As protein: CASSQGAGAFF.